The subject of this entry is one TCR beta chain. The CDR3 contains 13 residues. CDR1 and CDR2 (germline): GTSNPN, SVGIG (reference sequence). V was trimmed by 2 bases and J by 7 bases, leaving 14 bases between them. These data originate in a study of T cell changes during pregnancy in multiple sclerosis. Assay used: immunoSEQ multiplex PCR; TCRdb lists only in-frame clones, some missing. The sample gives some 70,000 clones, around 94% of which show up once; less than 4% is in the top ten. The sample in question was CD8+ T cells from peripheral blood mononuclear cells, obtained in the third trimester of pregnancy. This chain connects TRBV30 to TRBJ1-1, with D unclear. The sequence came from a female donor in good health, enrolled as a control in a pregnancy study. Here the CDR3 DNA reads TGTGCCTGGAGTTTACTCGGTAATTATGAAGCTTTCTTT. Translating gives CAWSLLGNYEAFF.